Listed below are T cell receptor beta chains from one sample, sequenced in a study of T cells in Graves' hyperthyroidism and ophthalmopathy. In TCRdb, the multiplex PCR reads were re-called with MiXCR into one record per CDR3 protein. The table includes about 640,000 distinct CDR3 sequences, less than 25% detected once. Sequencing was done on a sample of blood. These receptors all come from a man aged 25-40 years with Graves' ophthalmopathy. Each CDR3 is given with its conserved first and last residue. The D gene is left open where the match is weak. A row's size may be missing; if present it is once, few, many or a size class.

>few|TRBV11-2|TRBJ1-1|NA
TGTGCCGGCAGCCCTGACAGGAACACTGAAGCTTTCTTT
CAGSPDRNTEAFF
>NA|TRBV13|TRBJ2-4|NA
TGTGCCAGCAGCTTACCAGAGATCGGGAACATTCAGTACTTC
CASSLPEIGNIQYF
>NA|TRBV20-1|TRBJ1-5|NA
TGCAGTGCTAGACTGGGGGGAAATCAGCCCCAGCATTTT
CSARLGGNQPQHF
>many|TRBV5-1|TRBJ2-7|TRBD1
TGCGCCAGCAGCTTGGGAGAGGCAGGGGGCAAGTCCTACGAGCAGTACTTC
CASSLGEAGGKSYEQYF
>NA|TRBV28|TRBJ2-1|NA
TGTGCGGTTTCTACAGGCGTTCCCCTTAATGAGCAGTTCTTC
CAVSTGVPLNEQFF
>NA|TRBV7-2|TRBJ2-7|NA
TGTGCCAGCAGCTTATCCTCGTCAGGGGCCTACGAGCAGTACTTC
CASSLSSSGAYEQYF
>many|TRBV20-1|TRBJ2-1|NA
TGCAGTGCCCCACACTCGGAAAGATTCAATGAGCAGTTCTTC
CSAPHSERFNEQFF
>NA|TRBV20-1|TRBJ2-1|TRBD2
TGCAGTGCTAAATCGGGAGGGCCTTACAATGAGCAGTTCTTC
CSAKSGGPYNEQFF
>NA|TRBV6-1|TRBJ2-1|NA
TGTGCCAGCAGTACCCTCGGGGTATTAGGGTCCTACAATGAGCAGTTCTTC
CASSTLGVLGSYNEQFF
>many|TRBV30|TRBJ1-1|NA
TGTGCCTGGGGTAGGGCGAACACTGAAGCTTTCTTT
CAWGRANTEAFF